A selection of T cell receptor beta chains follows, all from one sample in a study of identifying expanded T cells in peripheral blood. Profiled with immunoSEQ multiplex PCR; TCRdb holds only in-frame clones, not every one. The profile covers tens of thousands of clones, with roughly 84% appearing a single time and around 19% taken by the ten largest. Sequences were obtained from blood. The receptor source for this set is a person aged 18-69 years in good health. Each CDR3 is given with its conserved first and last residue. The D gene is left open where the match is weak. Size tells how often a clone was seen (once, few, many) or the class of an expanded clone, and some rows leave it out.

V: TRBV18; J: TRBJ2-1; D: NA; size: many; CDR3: CASSPMGTTGNEQFF; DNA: TGTGCCAGCTCACCAATGGGAACTACGGGGAATGAGCAGTTCTTC
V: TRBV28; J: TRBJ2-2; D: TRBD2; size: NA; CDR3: CASSSGLAAGELFF; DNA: TGTGCCAGCAGTTCAGGACTAGCTGCCGGGGAGCTGTTTTTT
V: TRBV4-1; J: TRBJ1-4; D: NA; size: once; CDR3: CASSRTATNEKLFF; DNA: TGCGCCAGCAGTCGGACGGCAACTAATGAAAAACTGTTTTTT
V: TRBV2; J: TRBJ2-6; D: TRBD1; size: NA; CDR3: CASSLSGTALTGANVLTF; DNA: TGTGCCAGCAGTCTTTCCGGGACAGCTTTAACTGGGGCCAACGTCCTGACTTTC
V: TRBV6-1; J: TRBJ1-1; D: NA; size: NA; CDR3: CASGMLTRNTEAFF; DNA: TGTGCCAGCGGGATGCTGACAAGGAACACTGAAGCTTTCTTT
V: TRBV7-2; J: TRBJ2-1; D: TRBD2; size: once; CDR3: CASSLSPGLAGVNEQFF; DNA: TGTGCCAGCAGCTTAAGCCCGGGACTAGCGGGAGTAAATGAGCAGTTCTTC
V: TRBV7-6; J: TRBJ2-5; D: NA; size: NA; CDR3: CASSLLSSGSLVVSETQYF; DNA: TGTGCCAGCAGCTTACTGAGTAGCGGCTCATTAGTCGTGTCGGAGACCCAGTACTTC
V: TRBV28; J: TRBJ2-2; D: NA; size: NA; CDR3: CASRQRWGLNTGELFF; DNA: TGTGCCAGCAGGCAGAGGTGGGGCTTGAACACCGGGGAGCTGTTTTTT
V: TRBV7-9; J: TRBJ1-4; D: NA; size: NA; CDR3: CASSLAFLVGGEKLFF; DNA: TGTGCCAGCAGCTTAGCCTTTTTGGTTGGTGGTGAAAAACTGTTTTTT
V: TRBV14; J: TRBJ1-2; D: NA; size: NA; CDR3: CASSLDRTGYTF; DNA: TGTGCCAGCAGCCTGGACAGAACTGGCTACACCTTC
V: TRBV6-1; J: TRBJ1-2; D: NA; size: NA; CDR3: CASRGGGAGYTF; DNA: TGTGCCAGCAGGGGGGGAGGGGCTGGCTACACCTTC
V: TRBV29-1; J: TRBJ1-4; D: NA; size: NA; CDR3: CSVGAGSNEKLFF; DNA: TGCAGCGTAGGGGCGGGCAGTAATGAAAAACTGTTTTTT
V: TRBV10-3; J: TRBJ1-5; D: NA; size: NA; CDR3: CAISDAGNAQPQHF; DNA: TGTGCCATCAGTGACGCAGGGAATGCTCAGCCCCAGCATTTT
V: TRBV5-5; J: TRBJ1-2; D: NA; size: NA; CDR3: CASSLGQGPLSGYTF; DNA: TGTGCCAGCAGCTTGGGTCAGGGTCCCCTTTCTGGCTACACCTTC
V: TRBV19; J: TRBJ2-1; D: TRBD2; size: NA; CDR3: CASSVGLAGGKGSYNEQFF; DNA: TGTGCCAGTAGCGTCGGACTAGCGGGAGGGAAGGGCTCCTACAATGAGCAGTTCTTC
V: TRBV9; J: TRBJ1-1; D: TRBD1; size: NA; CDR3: CASSEGDRGTSYEAFF; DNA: TGTGCCAGCAGCGAGGGGGACAGGGGCACTTCATACGAAGCTTTCTTT
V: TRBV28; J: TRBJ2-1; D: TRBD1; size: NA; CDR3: CASSLGTGNEQFF; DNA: TGTGCCAGCAGTCTAGGGACAGGGAATGAGCAGTTCTTC
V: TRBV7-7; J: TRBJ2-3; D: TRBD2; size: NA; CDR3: CASSLGLAGNTDTQYF; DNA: TGTGCTAGCAGCTTAGGACTAGCGGGAAACACAGATACGCAGTATTTT
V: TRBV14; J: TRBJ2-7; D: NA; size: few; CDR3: CASSPQQGGPQQYF; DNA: TGTGCCAGCAGCCCCCAACAGGGTGGTCCACAGCAGTACTTC
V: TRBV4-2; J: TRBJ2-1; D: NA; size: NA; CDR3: CASSQAGESSYNEQFF; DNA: TGTGCCAGCAGCCAAGCCGGCGAGAGCTCCTACAATGAGCAGTTCTTC
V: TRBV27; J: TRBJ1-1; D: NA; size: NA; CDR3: CASSYGGYGTEAFF; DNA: TGTGCCAGCAGCTACGGGGGTTACGGCACTGAAGCTTTCTTT
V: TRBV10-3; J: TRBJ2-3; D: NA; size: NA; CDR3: CAISELVGGSTDTQYF; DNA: TGTGCCATCAGTGAATTGGTGGGGGGTAGCACAGATACGCAGTATTTT
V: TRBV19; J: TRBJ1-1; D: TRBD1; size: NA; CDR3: CASSNPTGGEYTEAFF; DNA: TGTGCCAGTAGTAATCCAACAGGGGGCGAGTACACTGAAGCTTTCTTT
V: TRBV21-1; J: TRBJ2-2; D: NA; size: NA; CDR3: CASSKVGLAENTGELFF; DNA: TGTGCCAGCAGCAAAGTGGGGTTAGCGGAGAACACCGGGGAGCTGTTTTTT
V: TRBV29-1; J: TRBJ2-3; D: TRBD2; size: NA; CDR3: CSVGIAGGGDTQYF; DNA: TGCAGCGTTGGGATAGCGGGAGGGGGAGATACGCAGTATTTT
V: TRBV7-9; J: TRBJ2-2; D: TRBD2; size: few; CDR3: CASSTTGLAGLANTGELFF; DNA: TGTGCCAGCAGTACGACGGGACTAGCGGGTTTGGCGAACACCGGGGAGCTGTTTTTT
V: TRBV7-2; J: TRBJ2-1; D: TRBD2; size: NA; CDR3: CASSLAGGPYNEQFF; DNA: TGTGCCAGCAGCTTAGCGGGAGGGCCATACAATGAGCAGTTCTTC
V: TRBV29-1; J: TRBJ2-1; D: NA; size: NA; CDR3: CSVKNYNEQFF; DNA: TGCAGCGTTAAAAACTACAATGAGCAGTTCTTC
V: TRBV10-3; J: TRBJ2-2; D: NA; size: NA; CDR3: CAIRKDNANTGELFF; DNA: TGTGCCATCAGGAAAGACAACGCGAACACCGGGGAGCTGTTTTTT
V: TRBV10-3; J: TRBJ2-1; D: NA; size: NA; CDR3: CAISVSSNEQFF; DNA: TGTGCCATCAGTGTTAGCAGCAATGAGCAGTTCTTC
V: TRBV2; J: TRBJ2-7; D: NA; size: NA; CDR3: CASSPQAPAYEQYF; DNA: TGTGCCAGCAGTCCACAGGCGCCAGCCTACGAGCAGTACTTC
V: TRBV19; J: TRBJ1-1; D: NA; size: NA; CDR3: CASNREGGVGMNTEAFF; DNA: TGTGCCAGTAATCGGGAGGGCGGGGTCGGAATGAACACTGAAGCTTTCTTT
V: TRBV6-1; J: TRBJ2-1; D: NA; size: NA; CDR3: CASSRLYNEQFF; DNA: TGTGCCAGCAGCCGGTTATACAATGAGCAGTTCTTC
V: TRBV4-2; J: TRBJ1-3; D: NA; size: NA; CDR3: CASSQPLTDQGVPGNTIYF; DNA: TGTGCCAGCAGCCAACCGCTAACCGATCAGGGTGTCCCTGGAAACACCATATATTTT
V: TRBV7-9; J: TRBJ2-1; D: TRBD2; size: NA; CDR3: CASSLWTSGNEQFF; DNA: TGTGCCAGCAGCTTATGGACTAGCGGCAATGAGCAGTTCTTC